Below are 21 T cell receptor beta chains sequenced from a single sample in a study of beta chain features in type 1 diabetes. Expressed TCRB transcripts were sequenced because the entire RNA isolate underwent reverse transcription. The repertoire was sequenced with immunoSEQ multiplex PCR; TCRdb's copy has only in-frame clones and lacks some. In the table there are under 200,000 clones, around 8.5% of which are singletons. Sequencing was carried out using central memory CD4+ T cells from blood. Receptors were obtained from a young man in good health.

V gene TRBV27 combines with J gene TRBJ1-5, with D possibly matching TRBD1 (5 bases). Per germline, CDR1 MNHEY and CDR2 SMNVEV (reference sequence). The V gene lost 3 bases and the J gene lost 7 bases, with 13 bases spanning the gap. The CDR3 runs 14 residues. CDR3 DNA sequence: TGTGCCAGCAGTTTCGGCAGGGTTAACCAGCCCCAGCATTTT. Protein: CASSFGRVNQPQHF.

This clone showed up many times. The rearrangement joins TRBV5-6 to TRBJ2-7; D remains unclear. The CDR3 is made up of 11 amino acids. The germline V gene encodes CDR1 SGHDT and CDR2 YYEEEE. V gave up 5 bases and J gave up 3 bases, with 6 bases separating them. Here the CDR3 reads CASSSNYEQYF. The CDR3 DNA is TGTGCCAGCAGTTCAAACTACGAGCAGTACTTC. The full variable domain, with the rest looked up from reference TRBV5-6 and TRBJ2-7, is DAGVTQSPTHLIKTRGQQVTLRCSPKSGHDTVSWYQQALGQGPQFIFQYYEEEERQRGNFPDRFSGHQFPNYSSELNVNALLLGDSALYLCASSSNYEQYFGPGTRLTVT.

This clone has a handful of counts. The chain carries TRBV28 and TRBJ1-1; no definite D call. CDR1 is MDHEN, CDR2 SYDVKM, per germline. V was shortened by 5 bases and J by 10 bases, with 8 bases between the two germline ends. The CDR3 has 10 amino acids. This chain's CDR3 is CASSQYRAFF. The CDR3 bases are TGTGCCAGCAGTCAATATAGAGCTTTCTTT.

The chain joins TRBV11-2 to TRBJ2-4, with 15 bases aligning to TRBD2. The CDR3 covers 19 residues. CDR1 is SGHAT, CDR2 FQNNGV, per germline. The ends lost 4 bases at V and 1 base at J; junction bases unmatched: 8. The CDR3: CASSSLRTSGRGAKNIQYF. CDR3 DNA sequence: TGTGCCAGCAGCTCACTTCGGACTAGCGGGAGGGGGGCCAAAAACATTCAGTACTTC.

The chain has TRBV27 and TRBJ2-7, with 10 bases aligning to TRBD2. The V and J ends lost 6 bases and 3 bases, in that order; junction bases with no gene match: 2. From germline, CDR1 is MNHEY and CDR2 SMNVEV (reference sequence). The CDR3 loop spans 13 amino acids. The CDR3 DNA reads as TGTGCCAGCAGGGCTAGCGGGAGCTACGAGCAGTACTTC. This sequence encodes CASRASGSYEQYF.

The chain combines TRBV6-6 with TRBJ1-3; no clear D gene. From germline, CDR1 is MNHNY and CDR2 SVGAGI (reference sequence). CDR3 length: 12 amino acids. V was clipped by 7 bases and J by 0 bases, with 4 bases between them. The CDR3 DNA reads TGTGCCAGCACGGGCTCTGGAAACACCATATATTTT. Protein product: CASTGSGNTIYF.

The chain has TRBV30 and TRBJ2-7; 8 bases match TRBD1. The CDR3 extends over 18 amino acids. Germline trimming cut 0 bases from V and 3 bases from J; bases unmatched to any gene: 16. Germline assignment: CDR1 GTSNPN and CDR2 SVGIG (reference sequence). CDR3 residues: CAWSVYVGAAGGIYEQYF. The CDR3 region has the DNA TGTGCCTGGAGTGTTTATGTTGGGGCGGCAGGGGGCATCTACGAGCAGTACTTC.

This clone was observed a few times. The gene calls are TRBV5-1 and TRBJ2-2, with TRBD1 as a possible D gene (6 bases). The CDR3 runs 15 residues. From germline, CDR1 is SGHRS and CDR2 YFSETQ. V lost 0 bases and J lost 7, with 13 bases in between. The CDR3 sequence: CASSLAAGAGGELFF. CDR3 DNA: TGCGCCAGCAGCTTGGCAGCAGGGGCCGGCGGGGAGCTGTTTTTT.

V is TRBV7-2 and J is TRBJ1-6; the D gene is possibly TRBD1 (5 bases). The V and J ends lost 5 bases and 3 bases respectively, with 11 bases between them. This CDR3 has 15 amino acids. Germline assignment: CDR1 SGHTA and CDR2 FQGNSA. The CDR3 DNA reads TGTGCCAGCAGCATCCGACAGATCTATAATTCACCCCTCCACTTT. Protein: CASSIRQIYNSPLHF.

The chain joins TRBV30 to TRBJ1-2, with a possible D match to TRBD1 (5 bases). CDR3 length: 12 amino acids. The ends were cut back, 2 bases at V and 1 base at J, with 5 bases in the middle. Germline lookup yields CDR1 GTSNPN and CDR2 SVGIG (reference sequence). The CDR3 DNA sequence: TGTGCCTGGAGTAGGGGTAACTATGGCTACACCTTC. It yields the protein CAWSRGNYGYTF.

The chain links TRBV6-1 to TRBJ2-3, with no clear D. Trimming took 6 bases from V and 6 from J, leaving 10 bases between them. The CDR3 sequence is 12 residues long. Germline CDR1 reads MNHNS; CDR2 reads SASEGT. The CDR3 coding sequence is TGTGCCAGCAGCAGTTCTTGGGATACGCAGTATTTT. Translation gives CASSSSWDTQYF.

This clone was picked up a small number of times. CDR3 region: CASSRQGLETQYF. In DNA form, the CDR3 reads TGTGCCAGCAGTAGACAGGGGCTAGAGACCCAGTACTTC. The chain is built from TRBV28 and TRBJ2-5; 8 bases are shared with TRBD1. This CDR3 has 13 amino acids. With 5 bases clipped from V and 4 bases from J, the junction kept 3 bases outside the gene matches. The germline V gene has CDR1 MDHEN and CDR2 SYDVKM.

This clone turned up a few times. The chain is built from TRBV10-3 and TRBJ2-1; TRBD2 matches 11 bases. V lost 0 bases to trimming and J lost 13 bases; unmatched junction nucleotides: 5. Germline lookup yields CDR1 ENHRY and CDR2 SYGVKD. The CDR3 runs to 14 residues. CDR3 residues: CAISESETSGKQFF. The DNA for the CDR3 is TGTGCCATCAGTGAGTCGGAGACTAGCGGGAAACAGTTCTTC.

The rearrangement uses TRBV7-2 and TRBJ1-5; TRBD1 matches at 7 bases. Trimming at V came to 5 bases and at J to 2 bases, leaving 9 bases not matched to a gene. This CDR3 contains 16 residues. The germline gives CDR1 SGHTA, CDR2 FQGNSA. In nucleotides, the CDR3 is TGTGCCAGCAGCCCCCGGGCAGGGGGTGGCAATCAGCCCCAGCATTTT. Translating gives CASSPRAGGGNQPQHF.

The chain employs TRBV7-2 and TRBJ2-7; 10 nucleotides line up with TRBD2. The V gene end was trimmed by 5 bases and the J gene end by 3 bases; junction bases not matched to a gene: 7. The CDR3 contains 15 residues. Germline V gene sequence: CDR1 SGHTA, CDR2 FQGNSA. The DNA of the CDR3 is TGTGCCAGCAGCGCTTCTAGCGGGAGAATCTACGAGCAGTACTTC. Its translation: CASSASSGRIYEQYF.

This clone has more than one count but fewer than ten. The rearrangement uses TRBV5-1 and TRBJ1-2; D is perhaps TRBD1 (6 bases). V gave up 0 bases and J gave up 6 bases, with 12 bases separating them. The CDR3 totals 14 residues. The germline gives CDR1 SGHRS, CDR2 YFSETQ. The CDR3 DNA reads TGCGCCAGCAGCTTGGAAGCACAGGGACATGGCTACACCTTC. Its protein is CASSLEAQGHGYTF.

This clone was seen more than once but under ten times. The chain is built from TRBV28 and TRBJ2-7; TRBD2 matches at 13 bases. Unmatched junction bases numbered 3, after V lost 6 bases and J lost 4 bases. The germline CDR1 and CDR2 sequences are MDHEN and SYDVKM. The CDR3 sequence is 14 residues long. The CDR3 DNA reads TGTGCCAGCAGGGGGACTAGCGGGATATACGAGCAGTACTTC. It encodes CASRGTSGIYEQYF.

Comment on this clone: An end of the junction differs from the germline gene, which may be a read error. The V call is TRBV11-2, the J call TRBJ2-2, with 10 nucleotides matching TRBD1. This CDR3 has 16 residues. Germline V gene data show CDR1 as SGHAT and CDR2 as FQNNGV. DNA of the CDR3: TGTGCCAGCAGCCCACTGACAGGGGGCTTGACCGGGGAGCCGTTTTTT. Its translation is CASSPLTGGLTGEPFF.

The rearrangement uses TRBV7-2 and TRBJ1-4, with 8 bases matching TRBD1. With 6 bases clipped from V and 5 bases from J, the junction kept 8 bases outside the gene matches. Germline V gives CDR1 SGHTA, CDR2 FQGNSA. The CDR3 loop spans 15 amino acids. CDR3: CASRFSGDRNEKLFF. The CDR3 region has the DNA TGTGCCAGCAGGTTTAGTGGGGACAGGAATGAAAAACTGTTTTTT.

This clone came up a few times. The chain joins TRBV7-2 to TRBJ2-4; 8 nucleotides line up with TRBD1. Germline CDR1 reads SGHTA; CDR2 reads FQGNSA. V shed 5 bases and J 5 bases; nucleotides not matched to a gene: 5. The CDR3 length is 14 residues. The CDR3 nucleotides read TGTGCCAGCAGCCCGACAGGGGACCAAAACATTCAGTACTTC. As protein: CASSPTGDQNIQYF.

The J gene is TRBJ1-2, the V gene TRBV2, with D perhaps matching TRBD1 (5 bases). The V and J ends lost 5 bases and 6 bases respectively, with 19 bases between them. This CDR3 is built from 15 residues. Per the germline V gene, CDR1 is SNHLY and CDR2 is FYNNEI. The CDR3 nucleotides read TGTGCCAGCAGTAGGCAGGGTGCCATTAGAGATGGCTACACCTTC. Its protein product is CASSRQGAIRDGYTF.